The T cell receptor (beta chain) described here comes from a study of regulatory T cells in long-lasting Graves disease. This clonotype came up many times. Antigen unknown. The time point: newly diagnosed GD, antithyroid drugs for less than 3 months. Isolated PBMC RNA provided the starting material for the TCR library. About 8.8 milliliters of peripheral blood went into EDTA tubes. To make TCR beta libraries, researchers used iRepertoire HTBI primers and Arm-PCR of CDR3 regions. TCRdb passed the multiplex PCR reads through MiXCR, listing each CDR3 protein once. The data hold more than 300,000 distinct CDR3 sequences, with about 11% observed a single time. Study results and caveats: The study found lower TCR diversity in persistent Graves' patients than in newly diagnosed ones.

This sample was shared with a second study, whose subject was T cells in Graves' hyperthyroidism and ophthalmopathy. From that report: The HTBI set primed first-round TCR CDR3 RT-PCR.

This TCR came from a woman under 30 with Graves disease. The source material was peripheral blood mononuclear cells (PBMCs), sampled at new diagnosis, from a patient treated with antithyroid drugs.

The CDR3 bases are TGTGCCAGCAGCTTAGCCTCCGGAGGCTACACCTTC. Protein product: CASSLASGGYTF. The chain combines TRBV7-9 with TRBJ1-2; unclear D gene. V lost 0 bases to trimming and J lost 8 bases, with 7 bases between them. The CDR3 is 12 residues long. Per germline, CDR1 SEHNR and CDR2 FQNEAQ (reference sequence).